These 9 T cell receptor beta chains were sequenced from one sample in a study of beta chain features in type 1 diabetes. Isolated RNA was reverse transcribed in full, so expressed TCRB transcripts were sequenced. Generated by immunoSEQ multiplex PCR, the TCRdb table keeps only in-frame clones and is missing some. The table includes 130,000 to 150,000 clones, approximately 9.2% detected once. Sequences were obtained from central memory CD4+ T cells from blood. The receptors stem from a man younger than 35 in good health.

The chain employs TRBV5-1 and TRBJ2-5; D is perhaps TRBD2 (6 bases). Germline assignment: CDR1 SGHRS and CDR2 YFSETQ. The CDR3 extends over 15 amino acids. V lost 4 bases to trimming and J lost 0 bases, with 13 bases between them. As DNA, the CDR3 is TGCGCCAGCAGCGGTCTAGCGCAAGACCAAGAGACCCAGTACTTC. It specifies CASSGLAQDQETQYF.

In its sample, this clone was seen a few times. The chain recombines TRBV19 with TRBJ1-5; unclear D gene. The CDR3 spans 14 residues. Trimming stripped 5 bases from V and 0 bases from J, with 8 bases between. Germline V gene data show CDR1 as LNHDA and CDR2 as SQIVND (reference sequence). CDR3 sequence: CASSPSVSNQPQHF. For the CDR3, the DNA is TGTGCCAGTAGTCCGTCGGTTAGCAATCAGCCCCAGCATTTT.

The rearrangement joins TRBV28 to TRBJ1-2, with D possibly being TRBD1 (5 bases). Looked up from germline, CDR1 is MDHEN and CDR2 is SYDVKM. The CDR3 loop spans 12 amino acids. Between the trimmed V and J ends, which lost 6 bases and 8 bases, there was a span of 13 bases. The CDR3, as DNA: TGTGCCAGCAGCAGCAGGGTGGGCGGCTACACCTTC. The encoded protein is CASSSRVGGYTF.

V usage is TRBV18 and J usage is TRBJ2-1, with D tentatively TRBD1 (6 bases). The CDR3 is 17 residues long. Trimming left V 2 bases short and J 0 bases short, with 14 bases between. Germline-derived CDR1 and CDR2 are KGHSH and LQKENI. The CDR3 reads CASSPETGWSSYNEQFF. CDR3 DNA: TGTGCCAGCTCACCAGAAACAGGGTGGAGCTCCTACAATGAGCAGTTCTTC.

The genes are TRBV19 and TRBJ1-1, with 10 bases that match TRBD1. The length of the CDR3 is 18 residues. Germline trimming cut 3 bases from V and 0 bases from J; bases unmatched to any gene: 10. Germline CDR1 and CDR2: LNHDA and SQIVND (reference sequence). DNA of the CDR3: TGTGCCAGTAGTATCCAAGTAATGGGACAGGGGTTGAACACTGAAGCTTTCTTT. Amino acid sequence: CASSIQVMGQGLNTEAFF.

This clone was observed a few times. The chain has TRBV5-1 and TRBJ1-5; a possible D gene is TRBD1 (6 bases). Germline V CDR1 and CDR2: SGHRS, YFSETQ. The CDR3 is 15 amino acids. Trimming left V 1 base short and J 1 base short, with 9 bases between. Here the CDR3 DNA reads TGCGCCAGCAGCTTGACAGGGACCAGCAATCAGCCCCAGCATTTT. Encoded protein: CASSLTGTSNQPQHF.

This clone was seen a few times. The chain has TRBV18 and TRBJ1-6; the D is unclear. The CDR3 totals 15 residues. Germline V gives CDR1 KGHSH, CDR2 LQKENI. Trimming removed 3 bases at V and 9 bases at J, with 15 bases between. CDR3 sequence: CASSPEQARGSPLHF. The CDR3 coding sequence is TGTGCCAGCTCACCTGAGCAGGCGCGGGGTTCACCCCTCCACTTT. Drawing the rest from reference TRBV18 and TRBJ1-6, the complete variable domain is NAGVMQNPRHLVRRRGQEARLRCSPMKGHSHVYWYRQLPEEGLKFMVYLQKENIIDESGMPKERFSAEFPKEGPSILRIQQVVRGDSAAYFCASSPEQARGSPLHFGNGTRLTVT.

This clone has a handful of counts. V gene TRBV4-1 combines with J gene TRBJ2-3; 7 positions agree with TRBD1. V lost 5 bases to trimming and J lost 2 bases; unmatched junction nucleotides: 7. This CDR3 spans 15 amino acids. Germline CDR1 MGHRA, CDR2 YSYEKL. The CDR3 DNA follows: TGCGCCAGCAGCGGCGGACAGGAGAACACAGATACGCAGTATTTT. Translating it yields CASSGGQENTDTQYF.

The J gene is TRBJ2-7, the V gene TRBV19, with D tentatively TRBD2 (6 bases). V was trimmed by 4 bases and J by 4 bases, leaving 11 bases between them. The CDR3 extends over 13 amino acids. In germline, CDR1 is LNHDA, CDR2 SQIVND (reference sequence). The CDR3 DNA is TGTGCCAGTAGTACTAAGGGGACTTACGAGCAGTACTTC. This sequence encodes CASSTKGTYEQYF. The full variable domain, rest sourced from reference TRBV19 and TRBJ2-7, is DGGITQSPKYLFRKEGQNVTLSCEQNLNHDAMYWYRQDPGQGLRLIYYSQIVNDFQKGDIAEGYSVSREKKESFPLTVTSAQKNPTAFYLCASSTKGTYEQYFGPGTRLTVT.